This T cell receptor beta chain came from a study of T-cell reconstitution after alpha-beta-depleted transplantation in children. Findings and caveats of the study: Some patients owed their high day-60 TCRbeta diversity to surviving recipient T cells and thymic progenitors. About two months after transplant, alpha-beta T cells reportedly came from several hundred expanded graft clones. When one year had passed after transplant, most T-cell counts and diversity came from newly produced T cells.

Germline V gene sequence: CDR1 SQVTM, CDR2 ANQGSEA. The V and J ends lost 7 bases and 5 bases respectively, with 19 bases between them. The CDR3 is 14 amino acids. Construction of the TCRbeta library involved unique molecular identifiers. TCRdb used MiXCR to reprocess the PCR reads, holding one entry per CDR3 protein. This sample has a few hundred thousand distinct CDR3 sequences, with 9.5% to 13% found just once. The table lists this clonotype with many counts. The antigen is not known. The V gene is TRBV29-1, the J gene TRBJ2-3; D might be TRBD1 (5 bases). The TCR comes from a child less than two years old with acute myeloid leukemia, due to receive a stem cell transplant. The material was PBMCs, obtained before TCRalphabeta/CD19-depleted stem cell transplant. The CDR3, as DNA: TGCAGCGCATACGAGACAGAGCTAAAAGATACGCAGTATTTT. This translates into CSAYETELKDTQYF.